A selection of T cell receptor beta chains follows, all from one sample in a study of a mutant IDH1 vaccine in newly diagnosed glioma. Clones were read by immunoSEQ multiplex PCR, and TCRdb kept only the in-frame ones, dropping some. This sample has over 50,000 clones, with 85% to 90% found just once. Antigen specificity for these receptors is unknown. The sequencing here drew on PBMCs, taken from a glioma patient whose treatment included an IDH1 peptide vaccine. The receptors derive from a woman in her 40s with glioma. Each CDR3 is given with its conserved first and last residue. The order of the fields is J gene, V gene, D gene, clone size, CDR3 DNA, CDR3 protein. The D gene is left open where the match is weak. A row's size may be missing; if present it is once, few, many or a size class.

TRBJ2-1,TRBV5-1,NA,NA,TGCGCCAGCAGCTTTAACGAGTACAATGAGCAGTTCTTC,CASSFNEYNEQFF
TRBJ2-3,TRBV7-2,NA,NA,TGTGCCAGCAGCTTAGCGGGCCCTGGTGGCGGAGATACGCAGTATTTT,CASSLAGPGGGDTQYF
TRBJ1-5,TRBV4-2,NA,NA,TGTGCCAGCAGCCAAGACAAATCCAATCAGCCCCAGCATTTT,CASSQDKSNQPQHF
TRBJ1-4,TRBV19,NA,NA,TGTGCCAGTAGTATAGGGGGAAAACTGTTTTTT,CASSIGGKLFF
TRBJ1-1,TRBV5-1,NA,NA,TGCGCCAGCAGCTTGACGAGACTCATGAACACTGAAGCTTTCTTT,CASSLTRLMNTEAFF
TRBJ1-1,TRBV27,NA,once,TGTGCCAGCAGTTTATACAGGAACACTGAAGCTTTCTTT,CASSLYRNTEAFF
TRBJ2-7,TRBV7-9,NA,NA,TGTGCCAGCAGCTTAGTGTCCGGAAACTACGAGCAGTACTTC,CASSLVSGNYEQYF
TRBJ2-7,TRBV7-2,NA,NA,TGTGCCAGCAGCGTAGGGGTCCAACCCTACGAGCAGTACTTC,CASSVGVQPYEQYF
TRBJ1-1,TRBV7-9,TRBD1,few,TGTGCCAGCAGCTCACGACAGGGGGGGACTGAAGCTTTCTTT,CASSSRQGGTEAFF
TRBJ1-3,TRBV5-1,NA,NA,TGCGCCAGCAGCTTGGTCGGAGACTCTGGAAACACCATATATTTT,CASSLVGDSGNTIYF
TRBJ2-3,TRBV20-1,NA,NA,TGCAGCTTTAAAGCGGAGGATACGCAGTATTTT,CSFKAEDTQYF
TRBJ2-1,TRBV29-1,NA,NA,TGCAGCGTTGAAATCCAGAGACAGAATGAGCAGTTCTTC,CSVEIQRQNEQFF
TRBJ2-7,TRBV5-1,NA,NA,TGCGCCAGCAGCTTGAGGCAGGGCATCTACGAGCAGTACTTC,CASSLRQGIYEQYF
TRBJ2-4,TRBV4-1,NA,NA,TGCGCCAGCAGCCAAGAAGGCGGTATCCTAGCCAAAAACATTCAGTACTTC,CASSQEGGILAKNIQYF
TRBJ1-5,TRBV7-2,NA,NA,TGTGCCAGCAGCCTGGTAGGGATTGATCAGCCCCAGCATTTT,CASSLVGIDQPQHF
TRBJ2-5,TRBV6-1,NA,NA,TGTGCCAGCAGCGGACCTTTCCAAGAGACCCAGTACTTC,CASSGPFQETQYF
TRBJ2-2,TRBV5-1,NA,NA,TGCGCCAGCAGCAAACTAGGGGAGTACGGGGAGCTGTTTTTT,CASSKLGEYGELFF
TRBJ1-1,TRBV5-6,NA,NA,TGTGCCAGCAGCCTGGGTCTGGGATTGCGAGCTTTCTTT,CASSLGLGLRAFF
TRBJ2-7,TRBV19,NA,NA,TGTGCCAGTAGTATGCGGGGACAGAAAAACTCCTACGAGCAGTACTTC,CASSMRGQKNSYEQYF
TRBJ2-1,TRBV29-1,TRBD1,NA,TGCAGCGTTGATGGGACAGAAGTCTACAATGAGCAGTTCTTC,CSVDGTEVYNEQFF
TRBJ1-3,TRBV6-1,TRBD1,once,TGTGCCAGCAGGACGGACAGGGGCTCTGGAAACACCATATATTTT,CASRTDRGSGNTIYF
TRBJ1-2,TRBV28,NA,NA,TGTGCCAGCAGTTCGACTGGGGGGCGCGACTATGGCTACACCTTC,CASSSTGGRDYGYTF
TRBJ1-5,TRBV11-2,NA,few,TGTGCCAGCGCTACAGGGCACAATCAGCCCCAGCATTTT,CASATGHNQPQHF
TRBJ2-5,TRBV15,NA,NA,TGTGCCACCAGCAGCCCGAACCAAGAGACCCAGTACTTC,CATSSPNQETQYF
TRBJ1-2,TRBV5-1,TRBD1,NA,TGCGCCAGCAGTACAGGGGGCTACGGCTACACCTTC,CASSTGGYGYTF
TRBJ1-4,TRBV4-3,NA,NA,TGCGCCAGCAGCCAAGGCCCACTAGTGATGAATGAAAAACTGTTTTTT,CASSQGPLVMNEKLFF
TRBJ1-3,TRBV6-6,NA,NA,TGTGCCAGCAGTCTCCTGCGGGAGGGGGACACCATATATTTT,CASSLLREGDTIYF
TRBJ1-2,TRBV7-9,NA,NA,TGTGCCAGCAGCTTAGCGCATTTGGGAAATGGCTACACCTTC,CASSLAHLGNGYTF
TRBJ1-2,TRBV30,NA,few,TGTGCCTGGAGTCAGTCGTCTAACTATGGCTACACCTTC,CAWSQSSNYGYTF
TRBJ1-4,TRBV19,TRBD1,once,TGTGCCAGTAGTCGCCCGACCGGGACAGGGACGGAAAAACTGTTTTTT,CASSRPTGTGTEKLFF
TRBJ1-4,TRBV19,NA,NA,TGTGCCAGTAGTAGTGTCGGGGCAACTAATGAAAAACTGTTTTTT,CASSSVGATNEKLFF
TRBJ2-1,TRBV29-1,TRBD1,NA,TGCAGCGGCGACAGGGTCTACAATGAGCAGTTCTTC,CSGDRVYNEQFF
TRBJ1-4,TRBV27,TRBD1,NA,TGTGCCAGCAGTGACGGGACAGTGGGAAAAAAACTGTTTTTT,CASSDGTVGKKLFF
TRBJ2-1,TRBV2,NA,NA,TGTGCCAGCAGGACACCCCGGCTGGGCAGTGAGCAGTTCTTC,CASRTPRLGSEQFF
TRBJ2-2,TRBV7-2,NA,once,TGTGCCAGCAGCTTAGCGAACGTAGCCGGGGAGCTGTTTTTT,CASSLANVAGELFF
TRBJ1-1,TRBV11-2,TRBD1,NA,TGTGCCAGCAGCTTAAGAGTGGGACAGGGCTATAGCACTGAAGCTTTCTTT,CASSLRVGQGYSTEAFF
TRBJ1-1,TRBV10-1,TRBD1,NA,TGCGCCAGCACCGGGGGACAGGGGGACACTGAAGCTTTCTTT,CASTGGQGDTEAFF
TRBJ2-3,TRBV6-1,NA,NA,TGTGCCAGCAGTATCAGGGTGTCGGTGACAGATACGCAGTATTTT,CASSIRVSVTDTQYF
TRBJ2-1,TRBV28,NA,NA,TGTGCCAGCAGTTTTTTAGGGCTCCAGTTCTTC,CASSFLGLQFF
TRBJ2-1,TRBV6-5,NA,NA,TGTGCCAGCAGTTACTCGGAGGGGCGCTCCTACAATGAGCAGTTCTTC,CASSYSEGRSYNEQFF
TRBJ1-5,TRBV18,NA,NA,TGTGCCAGCTCAGAAGTAGATAGCAATCAGCCCCAGCATTTT,CASSEVDSNQPQHF
TRBJ2-7,TRBV18,NA,NA,TGTGCCAGCTCCCGGGACATTAATTACGAGCAGTACTTC,CASSRDINYEQYF
TRBJ2-1,TRBV5-1,TRBD2,NA,TGCGCCAGCTGGACTAGCGGGGGCCATTACAATGAGCAGTTCTTC,CASWTSGGHYNEQFF
TRBJ2-5,TRBV18,NA,NA,TGTGCCAGCTCACCAAACGGGGGCGCGGAGACCCAGTACTTC,CASSPNGGAETQYF
TRBJ1-5,TRBV19,NA,once,TGTGCCAGTAGTACAGGGGACCATCAGCCCCAGCATTTT,CASSTGDHQPQHF
TRBJ2-1,TRBV5-1,NA,NA,TGCGCCAGCAGCGAAAGTGTCAATGAGCAGTTCTTC,CASSESVNEQFF
TRBJ2-2,TRBV6-1,TRBD2,NA,TGTGCCAGCAGTGAAACTCTAGCGGGCACCGGGGAGCTGTTTTTT,CASSETLAGTGELFF